One sample yielded the 20 T cell receptor beta chains listed below, sequenced in a study of identical twins' blood T cells. TCRdb re-analysed the 5' RACE reads in MiXCR, keeping a single row per CDR3 protein. The sample lists roughly 340,000 distinct CDR3 sequences, 28% occurring once. Sequencing used PBMCs. These receptors all come from a woman aged 18-50 years in good health.

J is TRBJ1-2 and V is TRBV29-1, with a tentative D call TRBD1 (5 bases). This CDR3 region has 10 residues. The ends were cut back, 3 bases at V and 7 bases at J, with 6 bases in the middle. Germline CDR1 reads SQVTM; CDR2 reads ANQGSEA. CDR3 coding DNA: TGCAGCGTTGAGGGGGGTGGCTACACCTTC. Encoded protein: CSVEGGGYTF.

The chain has TRBV3-1 and TRBJ2-2, with TRBD2 matching 7 bases. This CDR3 spans 15 amino acids. Germline loops: CDR1 LGHDT, CDR2 YNNKEL (reference sequence). With V trimmed by 4 bases and J by 7 bases, 9 bases remained unmatched. This chain's CDR3 is CASSLRGRAFGELFF. In DNA, the CDR3 is TGTGCCAGCAGCCTTCGAGGGAGGGCCTTCGGGGAGCTGTTTTTT. The full variable domain, completed using reference TRBV3-1 and TRBJ2-2, is DTAVSQTPKYLVTQMGNDKSIKCEQNLGHDTMYWYKQDSKKFLKIMFSYNNKELIINETVPNRFSPKSPDKAHLNLHINSLELGDSAVYFCASSLRGRAFGELFFGEGSRLTVL.

Only a few counts were recorded for this clonotype. The junction shows a germline mismatch at one end, possibly a read error. The chain combines TRBV7-2 with TRBJ2-1; possibly TRBD2 for D (6 bases). Germline CDR1 reads SGHTA; CDR2 reads FQGNSA. This CDR3 is 13 amino acids long. The CDR3 bases are TGTGCCAGCAGCTTAGTTGGAGGGACTGAGGAGTTCTTC. Its protein product is CASSLVGGTEEFF.

This clonotype was recorded a few times. Here the CDR3 reads CSAPAAGNTEAFF. CDR3 DNA sequence: TGCAGTGCTCCGGCAGCTGGGAACACTGAAGCTTTCTTT. The chain has TRBV20-1 and TRBJ1-1, with D hard to call. Germline V CDR1 and CDR2: DFQATT, SNEGSKA (reference sequence). Trimming pared 5 bases from V and 1 base from J, leaving 11 bases between. There are 13 residues in the CDR3.

V usage is TRBV20-1 and J usage is TRBJ1-2, with D possibly being TRBD1 (5 bases). CDR3 length: 13 amino acids. V was shortened by 4 bases and J by 2 bases, with 11 bases between the two germline ends. CDR1 and CDR2 (germline): DFQATT, SNEGSKA (reference sequence). CDR3 protein: CSATGTLNYGYTF. The CDR3 DNA follows: TGCAGTGCTACCGGGACCTTGAACTATGGCTACACCTTC.

In the case of this clonotype: The germline gene is not matched at one end of the junction; a read error may be the cause. The chain joins TRBV20-1 to TRBJ1-6; 7 bases align to TRBD1. The CDR3 is 14 amino acids. Germline CDR1 and CDR2: DFQATT and SNEGSKA (reference sequence). The CDR3 here is CSAGQGGYNSPLRF. The CDR3 nucleotides read TGCAGTGCCGGGCAGGGGGGCTATAATTCACCCCTCCGCTTT.

The chain is built from TRBV19 and TRBJ1-1, with D possibly matching TRBD1 (5 bases). Trimming left V 3 bases short and J 6 bases short, with 8 bases between. This CDR3 has 12 amino acids. The germline CDR1 and CDR2 sequences are LNHDA and SQIVND (reference sequence). In DNA, the CDR3 is TGTGCCAGTAGTATGGGGACCTCTGAAGCTTTCTTT. Its protein is CASSMGTSEAFF. Drawing the rest from reference TRBV19 and TRBJ1-1, the complete variable domain is DGGITQSPKYLFRKEGQNVTLSCEQNLNHDAMYWYRQDPGQGLRLIYYSQIVNDFQKGDIAEGYSVSREKKESFPLTVTSAQKNPTAFYLCASSMGTSEAFFGQGTRLTVV.

In regard to this clonotype: A much bigger clone sits one base away, suggesting this may be a read error. The CDR3 does not end in the conserved phenylalanine or tryptophan, so this is likely a read error. Because the CDR3's place on the DNA is in doubt, the DNA is left out and the CDR3 is given as listed by TCRdb. CDR3 in amino acids: CASSQWRQGEPFL. The gene calls are TRBV3-1 and TRBJ1-1; the tabulated D call, TRBD1, remains unverified against the DNA. The CDR3 region is 13 residues in length, termini included. The V gene's germline CDR1 is LGHDT and CDR2 YNNKEL (reference sequence).

Only a few counts were recorded for this clonotype. The chain joins TRBV29-1 to TRBJ2-3; D is uncertain. V lost 4 bases, J lost 0 bases, and 11 bases lay in between. CDR1 is SQVTM and CDR2 is ANQGSEA in the germline V gene. The CDR3 totals 14 residues. The CDR3 DNA is TGCAGCGTTGTTCGGCGGAGCAGCACAGATACGCAGTATTTT. Translation: CSVVRRSSTDTQYF.

The chain employs TRBV7-2 and TRBJ2-7; D unclear. CDR1 is SGHTA, CDR2 FQGNSA, per germline. V lost 5 bases, J lost 2 bases, and 10 bases lay in between. The CDR3 consists of 13 residues. CDR3 protein: CASSPGPAYEQYF. The CDR3 DNA reads as TGTGCCAGCAGCCCTGGGCCCGCCTACGAGCAGTACTTC.

This rearrangement joins TRBV7-2 to TRBJ1-5; D is undetermined. Germline CDR1 is SGHTA and CDR2 is FQGNSA. The CDR3 has 14 amino acids. Trimming took off 5 bases at V and 0 bases at J, with 8 bases between the two ends. The CDR3 nucleotides read TGTGCCAGCAGCAACAGACATAGCAATCAGCCCCAGCATTTT. This encodes CASSNRHSNQPQHF. The variable domain in full, completed from reference TRBV7-2 and TRBJ1-5, reads GAGVSQSPSNKVTEKGKDVELRCDPISGHTALYWYRQSLGQGLEFLIYFQGNSAPDKSGLPSDRFSAERTGGSVSTLTIQRTQQEDSAVYLCASSNRHSNQPQHFGDGTRLSIL.

This chain joins TRBV20-1 and TRBJ2-7, with 9 nucleotides matching TRBD2. CDR1 is DFQATT, CDR2 SNEGSKA, per germline (reference sequence). The CDR3 is made up of 15 amino acids. V trimming: 3 bases; J trimming: 0 bases; junction bases outside the gene matches: 6. CDR3 amino acids: CSASGLAGNSYEQYF. CDR3 DNA sequence: TGCAGTGCTAGTGGGCTAGCGGGAAACTCCTACGAGCAGTACTTC.

This clonotype was picked up many times. This chain links TRBV4-2 with TRBJ1-3; D gene unclear. This CDR3 spans 15 amino acids. From germline, CDR1 is LGHNA and CDR2 YNFKEQ. Between the trimmed V and J ends, which lost 0 bases and 3 bases, there was a span of 9 bases. The CDR3 region has the DNA TGTGCCAGCAGCCAAGAAGGCCGATTTGGAAACACCATATATTTT. Amino acid sequence: CASSQEGRFGNTIYF.

This clonotype has a count of ten or more. This chain joins TRBV20-1 and TRBJ2-1; 11 bases match TRBD2. In germline, CDR1 is DFQATT, CDR2 SNEGSKA (reference sequence). The trim removed 6 bases at V and 4 bases at J, leaving 5 bases unmatched. CDR3 length: 14 amino acids. The CDR3 DNA reads as TGCAGTGCAGCGGGACTAGCGGCATACAATGAGCAGTTCTTC. It specifies CSAAGLAAYNEQFF.

The chain combines TRBV5-1 with TRBJ2-1; D might be TRBD1 (6 bases). Germline assignment: CDR1 SGHRS and CDR2 YFSETQ. The CDR3 has 15 amino acids. V shed 1 base and J shed 7 bases, with 15 bases lying between them. The CDR3 bases are TGCGCCAGCAGCTTGATGGCACAGGGTTGGAATGAGCAGTTCTTC. The encoded protein is CASSLMAQGWNEQFF.

This chain joins TRBV27 and TRBJ2-1; D could derive from TRBD1 or TRBD2 (5 bases each). The V end was cut by 3 bases, the J end by 4 bases, with 10 bases between. The CDR3 is made up of 14 amino acids. Germline CDR1 reads MNHEY; CDR2 reads SMNVEV (reference sequence). CDR3 protein: CASSFPGRYNEQFF. In nucleotides, the CDR3 is TGTGCCAGCAGTTTTCCAGGGAGATACAATGAGCAGTTCTTC.

This sequence joins TRBV20-1 and TRBJ2-1, with unresolved D. The CDR3 spans 14 residues. Germline CDR1 DFQATT, CDR2 SNEGSKA (reference sequence). V lost 5 bases and J 3 bases, leaving 14 bases between the germline ends. CDR3 region: CSAPGPTNYNEQFF. The CDR3 DNA follows: TGCAGTGCTCCTGGACCAACGAACTACAATGAGCAGTTCTTC.

This clonotype was detected many times. The germline gene is not matched at one end of the junction; a read error may be the cause. The chain couples TRBV13 to TRBJ1-2; unclear D gene. CDR1 is PRHDT, CDR2 FYEKMQ, per germline (reference sequence). This CDR3 comprises 8 residues. DNA for the CDR3: TGTGCCAGCAGTCCCGGGATCTTC. It encodes CASSPGIF.

The rearrangement joins TRBV6-6 to TRBJ1-2; TRBD1 is a possible D gene (5 bases). The germline V gene encodes CDR1 MNHNY and CDR2 SVGAGI (reference sequence). CDR3 length equals 13 residues. V was trimmed by 6 bases and J by 7 bases, leaving 15 bases between them. In nucleotides, the CDR3 is TGTGCCAGCAGATCCGGAGAGGGGACTGGCTACACCTTC. Encoded protein: CASRSGEGTGYTF.

Comments on this clonotype: A much larger clone lies one base from this, so it may be a read error. The V gene is TRBV9, the J gene TRBJ1-3, with 7 bases aligning to TRBD1. V shed 3 bases and J 7 bases; nucleotides not matched to a gene: 10. The CDR3 length is 15 residues. Per the germline V gene, CDR1 is SGDLS and CDR2 is YYNGEE. The CDR3 loop reads CASSAATTGRNTIYF. In DNA form, the CDR3 reads TGTGCCAGCAGCGCAGCTACGACAGGGAGGAACACCATATATTTT.